This T cell receptor (beta chain) was sequenced in a study of Graves' ophthalmopathy and Graves' hyperthyroidism. Active ophthalmopathy (CAS at least 3, NOSPECS at least 4), lasting under 3 months. The table lists this clonotype with many counts. What it binds is unknown. The authors amplified TCR beta CDR3 regions from RNA transcripts. The first round was an RT-PCR with HTBI primers, and the second round was a multiplex PCR. TCRdb fed the multiplex PCR reads into MiXCR, producing one record per CDR3 protein. Seen here are approximately 460,000 distinct CDR3 sequences, 13% to 15% observed once, and the top ten hold about a tenth. Study findings and constraints: The model forecast ophthalmopathy progression, reaching roughly 71% sensitivity and roughly 72% specificity. Among expanded thyroid clonotypes above 0.001 frequency, most also occurred in blood.

The germline V and J ends were trimmed by 6 bases and 4 bases, with 13 bases remaining between them. The length of the CDR3 is 13 residues. Germline assignment: CDR1 SGHNT and CDR2 YYREEE (reference sequence). The chain links TRBV5-4 to TRBJ1-2; unclear D gene. This TCR came from a woman aged 30 to 39 with Graves' ophthalmopathy. The source material was blood. CDR3 amino acids: CASNPIGGYGYTF. The CDR3, as DNA: TGTGCCAGCAACCCAATTGGTGGCTATGGCTACACCTTC.